The next 16 T cell receptor beta chains were all read from a single sample in a study of blood T cell repertoires in COVID-19. Only in-frame clones appear in the TCRdb table, and some are missing; sequencing was by immunoSEQ multiplex PCR. The sample carries approximately 320,000 clones, around 90% recorded once. Sequenced material: PBMCs or T cells enriched from blood (not recorded which). Source of these receptors: a man aged 55 to 70 who had recovered from COVID-19.

This clone appeared many times. The gene calls are TRBV18 and TRBJ2-2, with D unclear. This CDR3 region has 15 residues. CDR1 is KGHSH and CDR2 is LQKENI in the germline V gene. The germline V and J ends were trimmed by 6 bases and 2 bases, with 13 bases remaining between them. The CDR3: CASSLDGVNTGELFF. CDR3 in DNA: TGTGCCAGCTCCCTGGATGGAGTTAACACCGGGGAGCTGTTTTTT.

The CDR3 nucleotides are TGTGCCAGCTCACCGCAGGGACAGAGAAATCAGCCCCAGCATTTT. It yields the protein CASSPQGQRNQPQHF. This sequence joins TRBV18 and TRBJ1-5; 7 nucleotides line up with TRBD1. The CDR3 consists of 15 residues. Losses at the gene ends were 3 bases for V and 4 bases for J; bases not matched to a gene: 6. CDR1 and CDR2 (germline): KGHSH, LQKENI.

The chain combines TRBV9 with TRBJ2-2; 10 nucleotides match TRBD2. The CDR3 covers 16 residues. With 3 bases clipped from V and 5 bases from J, the junction kept 7 bases outside the gene matches. The V gene's germline CDR1 is SGDLS and CDR2 YYNGEE. The CDR3 reads CASSDRLAGGTGELFF. As DNA, the CDR3 is TGTGCCAGCAGCGACCGACTAGCGGGCGGGACCGGGGAGCTGTTTTTT.

The J gene is TRBJ1-4, the V gene TRBV5-4; 8 nucleotides agree with TRBD1. This CDR3 has 17 amino acids. The J segment lost 3 bases and the V segment lost 2 bases, leaving 9 bases of the junction unmatched. Germline-derived CDR1 and CDR2 are SGHNT and YYREEE (reference sequence). This chain's CDR3 is CASSLGTGGNSNEKLFF. The CDR3 coding sequence is TGTGCCAGCAGCTTAGGTACAGGGGGAAACTCTAATGAAAAACTGTTTTTT.

This sequence joins TRBV28 and TRBJ1-6, with 8 bases identical to TRBD1. J gave up 11 bases and V 6 bases, and 9 bases lay outside the gene matches. CDR1 is MDHEN and CDR2 is SYDVKM in the germline V gene. The CDR3 is 14 residues long. CDR3 coding DNA: TGTGCCAGCAGCCGGACAGGGTCGAGGCCACCCCTCCACTTT. Translating gives CASSRTGSRPPLHF.

This sequence joins TRBV12-3 or TRBV12-4 and TRBJ2-3, with D hard to call. V shed 5 bases and J shed 4 bases, with 7 bases lying between them. CDR3 size: 12 residues. CDR3 loop: CASSATADTQYF. The CDR3 nucleotides read TGTGCCAGCAGTGCCACTGCAGATACGCAGTATTTT.

The rearrangement uses TRBV11-3 and TRBJ2-6, with TRBD2 as a possible D gene (6 bases). The V and J ends lost 0 bases and 0 bases respectively, with 12 bases between them. This CDR3 contains 18 residues. CDR1 is SGHNT, CDR2 YENEEA, per germline. The CDR3 is CASSLDQGGSSGANVLTF. The CDR3 DNA follows: TGTGCCAGCAGCTTAGATCAAGGAGGGAGCTCTGGGGCCAACGTCCTGACTTTC.

The sample holds one count of this clone. The chain has TRBV12-5 and TRBJ1-5; D remains ambiguous. CDR1 is LGHNT, CDR2 FRNRAP, per germline. The V end was cut by 5 bases, the J end by 0 bases, with 8 bases between. This CDR3 has 14 amino acids. The CDR3 loop reads CASGLQNSNQPQHF. CDR3 sequence (DNA): TGTGCTAGTGGTCTTCAGAATAGCAATCAGCCCCAGCATTTT. The whole variable domain, filled in from reference TRBV12-5 and TRBJ1-5, reads DARVTQTPRHKVTEMGQEVTMRCQPILGHNTVFWYRQTMMQGLELLAYFRNRAPLDDSGMPKDRFSAEMPDATLATLKIQPSEPRDSAVYFCASGLQNSNQPQHFGDGTRLSIL.

The chain employs TRBV11-2 and TRBJ2-7, with 8 positions matching TRBD2. V was pared by 5 bases and J by 3 bases, with 12 bases of the junction left unmatched. Looked up from germline, CDR1 is SGHAT and CDR2 is FQNNGV. The CDR3 extends over 16 amino acids. In DNA, the CDR3 is TGTGCCAGCAGCGACCGAAAGGCGGGGGGAAACTACGAGCAGTACTTC. Residues: CASSDRKAGGNYEQYF. Variable domain in full (rest from reference TRBV11-2 and TRBJ2-7): EAGVAQSPRYKIIEKRQSVAFWCNPISGHATLYWYQQILGQGPKLLIQFQNNGVVDDSQLPKDRFSAERLKGVDSTLKIQPAKLEDSAVYLCASSDRKAGGNYEQYFGPGTRLTVT.

The chain carries TRBV19 and TRBJ2-5; 10 bases fit TRBD2. CDR1 is LNHDA, CDR2 SQIVND, per germline (reference sequence). J was trimmed by 7 bases and V by 7 bases; bases with no gene match: 12. The CDR3 length is 15 residues. CDR3 coding DNA: TGTGCCAGTACCATGGCTAGCGGGAGTCCCGGGACCCAGTACTTC. Amino acid sequence: CASTMASGSPGTQYF.

The chain employs TRBV29-1 and TRBJ1-5; D uncertain. V was pared by 4 bases and J by 0 bases, with 10 bases between. CDR3 length: 14 amino acids. From germline, CDR1 is SQVTM and CDR2 ANQGSEA. The CDR3 is CSVGEAYSNQPQHF. Here the CDR3 DNA reads TGCAGCGTTGGAGAGGCATATAGCAATCAGCCCCAGCATTTT.

The CDR3 loop is CASSLNFWAWETQYF. The DNA for the CDR3 is TGTGCCAGCAGTTTAAATTTCTGGGCTTGGGAGACCCAGTACTTC. This chain joins TRBV27 and TRBJ2-5; no clear D gene. This CDR3 is built from 15 residues. Trimming removed 2 bases from V and 5 bases from J, with 15 bases in between. Germline V lookup: CDR1 MNHEY, CDR2 SMNVEV (reference sequence).

This chain uses TRBV30 with TRBJ2-5; D possibly corresponds to TRBD2 (7 bases). V lost 3 bases to trimming and J lost 5 bases, with 13 bases between them. CDR1 is GTSNPN, CDR2 SVGIG, per germline (reference sequence). CDR3 length: 13 residues. This CDR3 reads CAWRGGVMETQYF. In DNA form, the CDR3 reads TGTGCCTGGAGAGGGGGGGTCATGGAGACCCAGTACTTC.

The rearrangement joins TRBV29-1 to TRBJ1-4; possible D gene TRBD1, 6 bases. The CDR3 totals 14 residues. The germline V and J ends were trimmed by 0 bases and 7 bases, with 12 bases remaining between them. Per germline, CDR1 SQVTM and CDR2 ANQGSEA. The CDR3 spells CSVEEQGSREKLFF. The CDR3, as DNA: TGCAGCGTTGAAGAACAGGGTAGCCGTGAAAAACTGTTTTTT.

The chain links TRBV19 to TRBJ1-2; the D gene is possibly TRBD1 (5 bases). The CDR3 consists of 15 residues. V lost 6 bases to trimming and J lost 3 bases, with 17 bases between them. Per germline, CDR1 LNHDA and CDR2 SQIVND (reference sequence). This CDR3 reads CASSRVSVRDYGYTF. The DNA of the CDR3 is TGTGCCAGTAGCAGGGTCAGCGTTCGCGACTATGGCTACACCTTC.

This CDR3 is CASSLGTSGVIKTQYF. The CDR3 DNA sequence: TGTGCCAGCAGCCTCGGGACTAGCGGGGTCATAAAGACCCAGTACTTC. J is TRBJ2-5 and V is TRBV7-2; TRBD2 aligns across 13 bases. J lost 6 bases, V lost 5 bases, and 9 bases had no gene match. CDR3 length equals 16 residues. Per germline, CDR1 SGHTA and CDR2 FQGNSA.